This T cell receptor (beta chain) came from a study of blood T cell repertoires in COVID-19. Study in general: T cells, B-cell-depleted T cells, or PBMCs supplied cDNA or gDNA.

V was pared by 5 bases and J by 0 bases, with 19 bases between. This CDR3 region has 17 residues. Looked up from germline, CDR1 is MNHEY and CDR2 is SMNVEV (reference sequence). The method was immunoSEQ multiplex PCR; TCRdb's version includes in-frame clones alone and lacks a portion of them. Of 390,000 or so clones in the sample, approximately 87% were seen once. This sequence originates from a woman in her forties or fifties who had recovered from COVID-19. The chain links TRBV27 to TRBJ1-2; D is uncertain. The specimen was PBMCs or T cells enriched from blood (not recorded which). The CDR3 nucleotides are TGTGCCAGCAGTCTTACGGTCGGGGATGGGGCTAACTATGGCTACACCTTC. This sequence encodes CASSLTVGDGANYGYTF.